This is a list of T cell receptor beta chains from one sample in a study of blood T cell repertoires in COVID-19. Assay: immunoSEQ multiplex PCR; the TCRdb copy retains only in-frame clones and omits some. The profile shows over 250,000 clones, 89% of them singletons. Sample: peripheral blood. These receptor sequences come from a woman aged 55-69 years with acute or convalescent COVID-19. Each CDR3 is given without its conserved first and last residue.

v_call	cdr3_length	j_call	cdr3_aa
TRBV5-5	11	TRBJ1-1	ASSLEGAAEAF
TRBV19	12	TRBJ1-1	ASFVAGGGTEAF
TRBV27	11	TRBJ1-2	ASSLDRDYGYT
TRBV5-6	15	TRBJ2-5	ASSRTGTSGRGMAQY
TRBV5-6	10	TRBJ2-3	ASSLGQRAEY
TRBV24-1	15	TRBJ2-7	ATSDLNNPGGPHEQY
TRBV7-2	11	TRBJ2-2	ASSTASHGELF
TRBV19	13	TRBJ1-5	ASNGRRGSNQPQH
TRBV29-1	13	TRBJ1-2	SVSPYTGGARGYT
TRBV27	12	TRBJ2-7	ASSRIAPTYEQY
TRBV7-8	12	TRBJ2-3	ASSLRDFTDTQY
TRBV6-2/TRBV6-3	18	TRBJ2-1	ASSLGRGAGGYKPYNEQF
TRBV6-1	11	TRBJ1-4	ASSEILDEKLF
TRBV14	11	TRBJ2-7	ASSQVVVGEQY
TRBV20-1	13	TRBJ1-4	SASVQGGTNEKLF
TRBV5-8	14	TRBJ1-4	ASSSGRGGTNEKLF
TRBV5-4	12	TRBJ2-3	ASNRDRAIDTQY
TRBV28	14	TRBJ1-2	ASSSLSLGQGHGYT
TRBV6-2/TRBV6-3	11	TRBJ1-1	ASSSAGGTEAF
TRBV10-3	11	TRBJ2-5	AIGLAGAETQY
TRBV15	14	TRBJ1-4	ATSRVQGVTNEKLF
TRBV28	13	TRBJ1-3	ASSFGRGLGNTIY
TRBV19	22	TRBJ2-2	ASRSPLGQGGLAGVRINTGELF
TRBV7-3	13	TRBJ1-2	ASSHGQGAQNGYT